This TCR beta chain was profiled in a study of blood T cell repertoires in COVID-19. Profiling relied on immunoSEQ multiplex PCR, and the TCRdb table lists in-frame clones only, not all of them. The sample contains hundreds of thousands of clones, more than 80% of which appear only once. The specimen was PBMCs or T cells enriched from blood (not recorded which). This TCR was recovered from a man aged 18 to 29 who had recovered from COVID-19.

CDR3 sequence reads: CASSQALAGGADTQYF. The CDR3 bases are TGTGCCAGCAGCCAAGCACTAGCGGGAGGTGCAGATACGCAGTATTTT. The chain couples TRBV4-2 to TRBJ2-3, with 12 bases aligning to TRBD2. Trimming cost V 1 base and J 4 bases; bases outside gene matches: 3. CDR1 is LGHNA and CDR2 is YNFKEQ in the germline V gene. The CDR3 contains 16 residues.